This T cell receptor beta chain appears in the sequencing data of a study of T cells in Graves' hyperthyroidism and ophthalmopathy. The CDR3 regions of TCR beta were amplified from RNA transcripts. The primer set for the first-round RT-PCR of the TCR CDR3 was HTBI. TCRdb processed the multiplex PCR reads anew with MiXCR; each CDR3 protein has one entry. The sample shows some 350,000 distinct CDR3 sequences, 15% to 17% of them seen only once. A sample of blood taken at first hyperthyroidism diagnosis preceded any ophthalmopathy symptoms. V gave up 4 bases and J gave up 5 bases, with 12 bases separating them. Germline CDR1 is SGHAT and CDR2 is FQNNGV. The CDR3 loop spans 13 amino acids. Broader study findings: Researchers report that a 13 V-J model separated ophthalmopathy from stable hyperthyroidism.

Turning to this clonotype: No antigen is known for it.

Material for sequencing was blood. This rearrangement joins TRBV11-2 to TRBJ2-7; D is unresolved. This TCR was sampled from a woman between 18 and 29 years old with Graves' hyperthyroidism that later progressed to Graves' ophthalmopathy. CDR3 protein: CASSYHQGDEQYF. The CDR3 nucleotides read TGTGCCAGCAGCTATCACCAAGGCGACGAGCAGTACTTC.